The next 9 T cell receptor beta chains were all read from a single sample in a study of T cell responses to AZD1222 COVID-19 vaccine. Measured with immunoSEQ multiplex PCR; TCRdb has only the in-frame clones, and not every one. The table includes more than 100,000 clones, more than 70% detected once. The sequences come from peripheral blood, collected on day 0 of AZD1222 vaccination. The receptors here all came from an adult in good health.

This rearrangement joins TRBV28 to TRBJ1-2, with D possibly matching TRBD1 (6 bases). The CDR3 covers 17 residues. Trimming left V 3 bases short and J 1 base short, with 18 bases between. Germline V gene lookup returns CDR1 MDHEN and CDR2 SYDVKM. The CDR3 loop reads CASSFLLGGGDNYGYTF. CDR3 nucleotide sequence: TGTGCCAGCAGTTTTCTGCTGGGGGGGGGCGATAACTATGGCTACACCTTC.

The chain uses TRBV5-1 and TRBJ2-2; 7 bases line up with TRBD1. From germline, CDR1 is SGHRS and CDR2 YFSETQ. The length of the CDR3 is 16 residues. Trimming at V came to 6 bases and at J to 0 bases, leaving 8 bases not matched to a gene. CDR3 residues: CASKKQGNANTGELFF. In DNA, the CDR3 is TGCGCCAGCAAAAAACAGGGGAACGCGAACACCGGGGAGCTGTTTTTT.

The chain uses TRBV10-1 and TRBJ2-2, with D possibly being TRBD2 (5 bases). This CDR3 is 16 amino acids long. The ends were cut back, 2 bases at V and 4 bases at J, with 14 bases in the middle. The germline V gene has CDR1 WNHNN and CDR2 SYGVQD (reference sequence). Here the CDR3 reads CASSEVVLAGTGELFF. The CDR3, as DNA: TGCGCCAGCAGTGAGGTCGTACTCGCGGGCACCGGGGAGCTGTTTTTT.

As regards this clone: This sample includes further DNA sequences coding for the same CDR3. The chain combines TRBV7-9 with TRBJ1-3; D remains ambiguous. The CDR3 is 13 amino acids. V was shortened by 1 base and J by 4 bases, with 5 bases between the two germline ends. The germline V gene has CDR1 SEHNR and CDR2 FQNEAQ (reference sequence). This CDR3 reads CASSLGEGNTIYF. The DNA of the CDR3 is TGTGCCAGCAGCTTAGGGGAAGGAAACACCATATATTTT.

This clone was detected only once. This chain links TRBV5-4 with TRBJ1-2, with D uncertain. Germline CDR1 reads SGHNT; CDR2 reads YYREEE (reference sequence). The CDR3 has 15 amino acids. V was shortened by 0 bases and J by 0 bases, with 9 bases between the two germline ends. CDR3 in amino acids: CASSLGALANYGYTF. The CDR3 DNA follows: TGTGCCAGCAGCTTGGGAGCCTTGGCTAACTATGGCTACACCTTC.

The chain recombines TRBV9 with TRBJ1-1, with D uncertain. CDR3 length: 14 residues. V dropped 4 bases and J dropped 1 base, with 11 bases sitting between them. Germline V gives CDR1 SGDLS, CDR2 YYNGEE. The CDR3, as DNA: TGTGCCAGCAGCACCCAATCTGGGAACACTGAAGCTTTCTTT. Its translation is CASSTQSGNTEAFF. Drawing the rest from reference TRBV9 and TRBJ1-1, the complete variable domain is DSGVTQTPKHLITATGQRVTLRCSPRSGDLSVYWYQQSLDQGLQFLIQYYNGEERAKGNILERFSAQQFPDLHSELNLSSLELGDSALYFCASSTQSGNTEAFFGQGTRLTVV.

DNA for the CDR3: TGTGCCAGCAGCTTGCGGGGGGGCGGCCATACGCAGTATTTT. Translating it yields CASSLRGGGHTQYF. This sequence joins TRBV5-4 and TRBJ2-3; 8 bases align to TRBD2. V was clipped by 1 base and J by 7 bases; unmatched bases: 5. CDR1 and CDR2 (germline): SGHNT, YYREEE (reference sequence). The CDR3 extends over 14 amino acids.

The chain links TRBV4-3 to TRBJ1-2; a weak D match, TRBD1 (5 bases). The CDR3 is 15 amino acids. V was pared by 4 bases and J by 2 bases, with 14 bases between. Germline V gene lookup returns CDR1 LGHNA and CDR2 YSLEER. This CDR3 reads CASSPGPYSNYGYTF. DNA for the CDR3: TGCGCCAGCAGCCCAGGGCCCTATTCCAACTATGGCTACACCTTC.

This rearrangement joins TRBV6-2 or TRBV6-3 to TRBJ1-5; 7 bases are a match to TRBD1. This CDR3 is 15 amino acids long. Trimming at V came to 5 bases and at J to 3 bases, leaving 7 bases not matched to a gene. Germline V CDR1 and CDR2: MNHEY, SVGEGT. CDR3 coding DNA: TGTGCCAGCAGTGAGACAGGGCATCCCAATCAGCCCCAGCATTTT. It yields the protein CASSETGHPNQPQHF.